This is a list of T cell receptor beta chains from one sample in a study of blood T cell repertoires in COVID-19. The protocol was immunoSEQ multiplex PCR, while the TCRdb copy is restricted to in-frame clones and leaves out a portion. This sample has 120,000 or so clones, with about 91% found just once. The specimen sequenced was peripheral blood. These TCRs come from a woman aged 45-65 years with active or convalescent COVID-19. Both conserved end residues are part of each CDR3.

TRBV28	TRBJ2-7	CASSLGLYEQYF
TRBV9	TRBJ2-3	CASSRQGTDTQYF
TRBV28	TRBJ2-7	CASSLNSGGAYEQYF
TRBV30	TRBJ2-7	CAWSFIPNEQYF
TRBV11-1	TRBJ2-7	CASTQWTGGWGEQYF
TRBV6-2/TRBV6-3	TRBJ2-1	CASSPGGWSPQSLYNEQFF
TRBV24-1	TRBJ1-4	CATSDSRTGSNEKLFF
TRBV7-9	TRBJ2-7	CASSSDSIQYF
TRBV7-2	TRBJ1-2	CASSSDRIYTF
TRBV5-1	TRBJ1-2	CASNRAGPPGEYGYTF
TRBV10-2	TRBJ1-3	CASSAGGSGNTIYF
TRBV10-3	TRBJ2-7	CAISESGAGGYEQYF
TRBV7-2	TRBJ1-3	CASSPNGGISGNTIYF
TRBV14	TRBJ2-7	CASSQDSTSGAPGQYF
TRBV28	TRBJ2-5	CASLTRDTQETQYF
TRBV27	TRBJ1-5	CASSLTGANQPQHF
TRBV7-2	TRBJ1-3	CASSLGGTVSGNTIYF
TRBV6-1	TRBJ2-7	CASSETGNEQYF
TRBV30	TRBJ2-1	CAWAGDSHNEQFF
TRBV11-1	TRBJ2-2	CASMAGGSGSFGELFF
TRBV9	TRBJ1-5	CASSSRDRGSNQPQHF
TRBV5-5	TRBJ2-7	CASQGTDRREQYF
TRBV19	TRBJ2-3	CASSFQGLRTQYF
TRBV5-4	TRBJ2-1	CASSLSPGGSYNEQFF
TRBV6-5	TRBJ2-1	CASSGSGRGEQFF
TRBV3-1/TRBV3-2	TRBJ1-1	CASSQGNRQAFF
TRBV4-3	TRBJ2-7	CASSQDVGRAGSEQYF
TRBV6-6	TRBJ2-3	CAVISGLTQYF
TRBV7-3	TRBJ2-1	CASSSHPSGSSYNEQFF
TRBV30	TRBJ2-1	CAWSPGLAGFNEQFF
TRBV5-6	TRBJ2-7	CASSLGTGIYEQYF
TRBV7-9	TRBJ1-6	CASSQYGQGESPLHF
TRBV19	TRBJ2-2	CASSQLAANTGELFF
TRBV6-4	TRBJ2-1	CASSPFRTSGSYNEQFF
TRBV11-2	TRBJ2-3	CASSRQGVHTDTQYF
TRBV11-2	TRBJ2-7	CASSTGTGMWEQYF
TRBV27	TRBJ2-1	CASSLGGGTISYNEQFF
TRBV18	TRBJ1-2	CASSPPGHTYGYTF
TRBV7-2	TRBJ1-6	CASSLTGALHF
TRBV28	TRBJ2-1	CASSLSLAGGRNEQFF
TRBV27	TRBJ2-1	CASTAGSGYNEQFF
TRBV7-9	TRBJ2-3	CASSPGGWSTDTQYF
TRBV7-3	TRBJ2-3	CASSPGRRASTDTQYF
TRBV5-8	TRBJ1-6	CASSSLSAGANSPLHF
TRBV7-2	TRBJ2-1	CASSTARVEQFF
TRBV2	TRBJ1-2	CASSEGTGGTGYTF
TRBV30	TRBJ2-7	CAWSHGRRDEQYF
TRBV13	TRBJ1-3	CASSLGLDGTGNTIYF
TRBV12-3/TRBV12-4	TRBJ1-2	CASSVTSYGYTF
TRBV24-1	TRBJ2-7	CATSDPTSGSKEQYF
TRBV5-5	TRBJ2-7	CASSWGLGTAYEQYF
TRBV28	TRBJ1-1	CASSFRMNTEAFF
TRBV7-9	TRBJ2-5	CASSRRGGVSVGQETQYF
TRBV12-3/TRBV12-4	TRBJ2-7	CASSGDSYYEQYF
TRBV5-5	TRBJ2-7	CASTATSSYEQYF
TRBV19	TRBJ1-6	CATRDRGSYNSPLHF
TRBV11-2	TRBJ2-1	CASSVIGLATNNEQFF
TRBV28	TRBJ1-2	CASKKGGGNYGYTF